The 17 T cell receptor beta chains listed next were all sequenced from one sample in a study of blood T cell repertoires in COVID-19. The method was immunoSEQ multiplex PCR; TCRdb's version includes in-frame clones alone and lacks a portion of them. The sample lists 95,000 to 100,000 clones; approximately 79% were seen once. Sequencing was done on a sample of peripheral blood. The receptors originated from an elderly woman with active or convalescent COVID-19.

V is TRBV7-2 and J is TRBJ1-5; 8 nucleotides match TRBD1. The CDR3 spans 15 residues. Looked up from germline, CDR1 is SGHTA and CDR2 is FQGNSA. The V segment lost 5 bases and the J segment 7 bases; nucleotides outside the gene matches: 10. CDR3: CASSRTGMSGQPQHF. For the CDR3, the DNA is TGTGCCAGCAGCAGGACAGGGATGAGCGGCCAGCCCCAGCATTTT.

This clone was detected only a few times. The chain couples TRBV9 to TRBJ2-2; 9 bases map to TRBD1. The ends lost 4 bases at V and 7 bases at J; junction bases unmatched: 5. Germline V CDR1 and CDR2: SGDLS, YYNGEE. The CDR3 runs to 14 residues. The CDR3, as DNA: TGTGCCAGCAGCACCACAGGGGGCATCGGGGAGCTGTTTTTT. Protein sequence: CASSTTGGIGELFF.

The chain combines TRBV14 with TRBJ2-3; D call uncertain. V was shortened by 4 bases and J by 6 bases, with 5 bases between the two germline ends. Germline assignment: CDR1 SGHDN and CDR2 FVKESK. The CDR3 contains 11 residues. The CDR3 region has the DNA TGTGCCAGCAGCCTCGGTGATACGCAGTATTTT. This codes for CASSLGDTQYF.

The rearrangement joins TRBV6-1 to TRBJ2-3; TRBD2 matches 10 bases. Looked up from germline, CDR1 is MNHNS and CDR2 is SASEGT. The CDR3 is 16 residues long. With V trimmed by 2 bases and J by 6 bases, 8 bases remained unmatched. The CDR3, as DNA: TGTGCCAGCAGTGAATTAAGCGGGAGGGCCTACGATACGCAGTATTTT. This codes for CASSELSGRAYDTQYF.

The chain carries TRBV11-1 and TRBJ2-7; 9 positions match TRBD2. The V segment lost 5 bases and the J segment 5 bases; nucleotides outside the gene matches: 10. The CDR3 totals 15 residues. From germline, CDR1 is SGHAT and CDR2 FQDESV (reference sequence). The CDR3 loop reads CASSRGAGGVNEQYF. As DNA, the CDR3 is TGTGCCAGCAGCCGCGGGGCGGGAGGGGTCAACGAGCAGTACTTC.

The gene calls are TRBV11-2 and TRBJ2-2, with no clear D. Germline assignment: CDR1 SGHAT and CDR2 FQNNGV. The CDR3 is 13 residues long. V was pared by 5 bases and J by 7 bases, with 11 bases between. The CDR3, as DNA: TGTGCCAGCAGCCCGACATACGGCGGGGAGCTGTTTTTT. Translating gives CASSPTYGGELFF.

The V gene is TRBV7-8, the J gene TRBJ1-5, with TRBD1 matching 12 bases. The CDR3 runs 19 residues. Per germline, CDR1 SGHVS and CDR2 FQNEAQ. With 5 bases clipped from V and 6 bases from J, the junction kept 17 bases outside the gene matches. The CDR3 loop reads CASSPSPETGTGGTQPQHF. The CDR3 nucleotides read TGTGCCAGCAGCCCCTCTCCCGAAACCGGGACAGGGGGCACTCAGCCCCAGCATTTT. Based on the CDR3 plus reference TRBV7-8 and TRBJ1-5, the full variable domain is GAGVSQSPRYKVAKRGQDVALRCDPISGHVSLFWYQQALGQGPEFLTYFQNEAQLDKSGLPSDRFFAERPEGSVSTLKIQRTQQEDSAVYLCASSPSPETGTGGTQPQHFGDGTRLSIL.

The chain recombines TRBV28 with TRBJ1-2, with 7 bases matching TRBD1. Losses at the gene ends were 4 bases for V and 2 bases for J; bases not matched to a gene: 4. Looked up from germline, CDR1 is MDHEN and CDR2 is SYDVKM. The CDR3 is 14 amino acids. The CDR3 protein is CASSWGQSNYGYTF. The CDR3, as DNA: TGTGCCAGCAGTTGGGGACAGAGCAACTATGGCTACACCTTC.

Worth noting for this clone: The DNA is left out, because the CDR3 cannot be placed on it with certainty; the CDR3 is given as TCRdb lists it. This rearrangement joins TRBV6-2 or TRBV6-3 to TRBJ2-2; the table's D call, TRBD2, has no DNA check behind it. The CDR3 spans 13 residues, counting both ends. CDR1 and CDR2 (germline): MNHEY, SVGEGT. The CDR3 is CASSSSNTGELFF.

The chain employs TRBV4-2 and TRBJ1-5; D is perhaps TRBD1 (5 bases). Germline CDR1 LGHNA, CDR2 YNFKEQ. CDR3 length: 15 residues. Trimming removed 1 base at V and 4 bases at J, with 11 bases between. The CDR3 sequence: CASSQGRGANQPQHF. CDR3 nucleotides: TGTGCCAGCAGCCAAGGGCGGGGCGCGAATCAGCCCCAGCATTTT.

This chain links TRBV2 with TRBJ2-1; 10 bases match TRBD2. The junction had 5 bases not matched to a gene; V was cut back by 7 bases and J by 8 bases. This CDR3 spans 13 amino acids. Germline assignment: CDR1 SNHLY and CDR2 FYNNEI. CDR3 protein: CASTASGSHEQFF. CDR3 bases: TGTGCCAGCACAGCTAGCGGGAGCCATGAGCAGTTCTTC.

The DNA of the CDR3 is TGTGCCAGCAGCGAGCGCGGGGCCCTAGCCAAAAACATTCAGTACTTC. Amino acids: CASSERGALAKNIQYF. The chain links TRBV2 to TRBJ2-4, with D possibly TRBD2 on 6 matching bases. V lost 6 bases and J 0 bases, leaving 15 bases between the germline ends. The CDR3 has 16 residues. The V gene's germline CDR1 is SNHLY and CDR2 FYNNEI.

The V gene is TRBV18, the J gene TRBJ2-7, with 10 bases fitting TRBD1. The CDR3 is 14 amino acids. Germline loops: CDR1 KGHSH, CDR2 LQKENI. The J segment lost 5 bases and the V segment lost 4 bases, leaving 5 bases of the junction unmatched. CDR3 DNA: TGTGCCAGCTCACGGGACAGGGGCAGCGACGAGCAGTACTTC. Its translation: CASSRDRGSDEQYF.

V usage is TRBV5-4 and J usage is TRBJ1-1, with 8 bases matching TRBD1. CDR3 length: 13 residues. Trimming took 4 bases from V and 7 from J; bases not matched to a gene: 6. Germline V gene lookup returns CDR1 SGHNT and CDR2 YYREEE (reference sequence). CDR3 residues: CASSLTGGDEAFF. DNA for the CDR3: TGTGCCAGCAGCCTTACAGGGGGAGATGAAGCTTTCTTT.

This clone was seen ten or more times. J is TRBJ2-2 and V is TRBV10-3; the D is unclear. The ends were cut back, 4 bases at V and 0 bases at J, with 3 bases in the middle. Germline CDR1 reads ENHRY; CDR2 reads SYGVKD. This CDR3 is built from 13 residues. CDR3 region: CAISATNTGELFF. In DNA form, the CDR3 reads TGTGCCATCAGTGCCACGAACACCGGGGAGCTGTTTTTT.

The chain links TRBV19 to TRBJ1-1; D uncertain. The V end lost 5 bases, the J end lost 5 bases, and 9 bases lay between the germline ends. Germline loops: CDR1 LNHDA, CDR2 SQIVND (reference sequence). This CDR3 has 12 amino acids. The CDR3 DNA sequence: TGTGCCAGTAGTTCGCGGTGGACTGAAGCTTTCTTT. Protein product: CASSSRWTEAFF.

In the case of this clone: One junction end does not reproduce the germline sequence, and a read error may be involved. The chain carries TRBV5-1 and TRBJ2-1, with TRBD1 matching over 7 bases. Per the germline V gene, CDR1 is SGHRS and CDR2 is YFSETQ. The CDR3 is made up of 15 amino acids. CDR3 DNA: TGTGCCAGCAGCTTAGGGGGCCCAACGGCGGGCGAGCAGTTCTTC. It codes for CASSLGGPTAGEQFF.